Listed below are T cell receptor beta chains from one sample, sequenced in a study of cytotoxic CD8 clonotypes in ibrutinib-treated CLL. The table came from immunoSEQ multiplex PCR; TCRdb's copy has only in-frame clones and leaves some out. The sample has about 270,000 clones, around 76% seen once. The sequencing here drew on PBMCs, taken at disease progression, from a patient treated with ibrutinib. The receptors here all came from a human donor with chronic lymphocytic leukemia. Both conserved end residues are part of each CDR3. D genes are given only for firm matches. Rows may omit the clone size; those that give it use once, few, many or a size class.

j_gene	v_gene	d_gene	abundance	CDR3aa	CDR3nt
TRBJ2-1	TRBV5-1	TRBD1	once	CASSLGQGSYNEQFF	TGCGCCAGCAGCCTCGGACAGGGCTCCTACAATGAGCAGTTCTTC
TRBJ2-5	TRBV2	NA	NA	CASSPGQRETQYF	TGTGCCAGCAGTCCAGGACAGAGAGAGACCCAGTACTTC
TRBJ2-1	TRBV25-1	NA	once	CASSGTADNEQFF	TGTGCCAGCAGTGGGACAGCCGACAATGAGCAGTTCTTC
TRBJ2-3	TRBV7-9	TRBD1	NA	CASGLLRDRVSDTQYF	TGTGCCAGCGGCCTCCTCCGGGACAGGGTTTCAGATACGCAGTATTTT
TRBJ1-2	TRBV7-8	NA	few	CASSLGPRRYGYTF	TGTGCCAGCAGCTTAGGACCGCGACGCTATGGCTACACCTTC
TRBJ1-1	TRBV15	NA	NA	CATSRDRDYVAFF	TGTGCCACCAGCAGAGATAGGGACTACGTAGCTTTCTTT
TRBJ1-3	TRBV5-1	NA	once	CASSFRGASGNTIYF	TGCGCCAGCAGCTTCCGAGGGGCTTCTGGAAACACCATATATTTT
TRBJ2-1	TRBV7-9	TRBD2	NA	CASSQGLAGGLTYNEQFF	TGTGCCAGCAGCCAGGGACTAGCGGGAGGGCTGACCTACAATGAGCAGTTCTTC
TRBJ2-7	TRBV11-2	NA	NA	CASSLDVVYEQYF	TGTGCCAGCAGCTTAGATGTGGTCTACGAGCAGTACTTC
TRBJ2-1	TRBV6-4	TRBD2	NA	CASSELAGPVNEQFF	TGTGCCAGCAGTGAGTTAGCGGGACCCGTCAATGAGCAGTTCTTC
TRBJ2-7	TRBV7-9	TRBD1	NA	CASSQRGTGEREQYF	TGTGCCAGCAGCCAACGCGGGACAGGGGAGAGGGAGCAGTACTTC
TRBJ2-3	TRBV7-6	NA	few	CASSLAGPSTDTQYF	TGTGCCAGCAGCTTAGCGGGGCCTAGCACAGATACGCAGTATTTT
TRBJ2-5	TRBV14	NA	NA	CASSQYWQYGMRETQYF	TGTGCCAGCAGCCAATACTGGCAGTATGGTATGAGGGAGACCCAGTACTTC
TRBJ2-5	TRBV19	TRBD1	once	CASSWDREDTQYF	TGTGCCAGTAGTTGGGACAGAGAAGACACCCAGTACTTC
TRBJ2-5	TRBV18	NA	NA	CASSPGGGRETQYF	TGTGCCAGCTCACCTGGGGGAGGACGGGAGACCCAGTACTTC
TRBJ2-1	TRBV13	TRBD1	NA	CASSDYDAFYRDRLNNEQFF	TGTGCCAGCAGTGACTACGACGCCTTTTACCGGGACAGGCTAAACAATGAGCAGTTCTTC
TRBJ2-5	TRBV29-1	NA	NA	CSVVRLQETQYF	TGCAGCGTTGTACGGTTGCAAGAGACCCAGTACTTC
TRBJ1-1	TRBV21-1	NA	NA	CASSKARTVNTEAFF	TGTGCCAGCAGCAAAGCGAGGACCGTGAACACTGAAGCTTTCTTT
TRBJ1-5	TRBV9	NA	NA	CASSVEGLNQPQHF	TGTGCCAGCAGCGTAGAGGGCCTTAATCAGCCCCAGCATTTT
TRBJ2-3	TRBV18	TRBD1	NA	CASSLRQGAGADTQYF	TGTGCCAGCTCGCTTCGGCAGGGGGCAGGGGCAGATACGCAGTATTTT
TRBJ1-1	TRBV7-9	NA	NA	CASSPRAGLMDTEAFF	TGTGCCAGCAGCCCGCGGGCGGGGTTGATGGACACTGAAGCTTTCTTT
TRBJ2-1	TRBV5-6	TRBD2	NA	CASSEAGTSVNEQFF	TGTGCCAGCAGCGAAGCCGGGACTAGCGTCAATGAGCAGTTCTTC
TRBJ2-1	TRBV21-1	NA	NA	CASSNKRDRGHYNEQFF	TGTGCCAGCAGCAATAAACGGGACAGGGGGCACTACAATGAGCAGTTCTTC
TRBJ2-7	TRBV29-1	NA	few	CSVVLGRGYEQYF	TGCAGCGTTGTTTTAGGCAGGGGCTACGAGCAGTACTTC
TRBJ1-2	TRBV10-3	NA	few	CAIKRGNYGYTF	TGTGCCATCAAGCGGGGTAACTATGGCTACACCTTC
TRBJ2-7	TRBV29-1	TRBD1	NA	CSVADRGRSYEQYF	TGCAGCGTTGCGGACAGGGGGCGTTCCTACGAGCAGTACTTC
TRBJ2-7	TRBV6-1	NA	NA	CASSENGVREQYF	TGTGCCAGCAGTGAAAATGGGGTACGGGAGCAGTACTTC
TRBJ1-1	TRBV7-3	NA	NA	CASSPRFGGTEAFF	TGTGCCAGCAGCCCCCGGTTTGGAGGCACTGAAGCTTTCTTT
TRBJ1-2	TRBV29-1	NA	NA	CSVANRDPGYTF	TGCAGCGTTGCAAACCGGGACCCAGGCTACACCTTC
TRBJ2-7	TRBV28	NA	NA	CASSPVGRGRYEQYF	TGTGCCAGCAGTCCCGTGGGGCGGGGGCGCTACGAGCAGTACTTC
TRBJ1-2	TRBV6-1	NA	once	CASTIVPYGYTF	TGTGCCAGCACGATCGTGCCTTATGGCTACACCTTC
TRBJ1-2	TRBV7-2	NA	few	CASSLAPPYGYTF	TGTGCCAGCAGCTTAGCGCCTCCTTATGGCTACACCTTC
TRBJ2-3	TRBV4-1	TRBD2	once	CASSQDIAGEVTDTQYF	TGCGCCAGCAGCCAAGATATCGCGGGGGAAGTCACAGATACGCAGTATTTT
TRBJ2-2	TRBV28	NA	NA	CASSLPGELFF	TGTGCCAGCAGTTTGCCCGGGGAGCTGTTTTTT
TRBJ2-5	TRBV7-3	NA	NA	CASSPSVTETQYF	TGTGCCAGCAGTCCCTCAGTTACGGAGACCCAGTACTTC
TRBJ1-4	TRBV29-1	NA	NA	CSVGGPNEKLFF	TGCAGCGTTGGAGGACCTAATGAAAAACTGTTTTTT
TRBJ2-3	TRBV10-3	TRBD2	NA	CAISPRTSGRSWEDTQYF	TGTGCCATCAGCCCTAGGACTAGCGGGAGGTCGTGGGAAGATACGCAGTATTTT